What follows is one T cell receptor (beta chain) and its context. The data originate from a study of blood T cell repertoires in COVID-19. The CDR3 covers 14 residues. The germline V gene encodes CDR1 SGHNT and CDR2 YYREEE (reference sequence). V was pared by 2 bases and J by 6 bases, with 15 bases between. Produced via immunoSEQ multiplex PCR; TCRdb's table is partial and in-frame only. The sample lists around 470,000 clones; roughly 91% were seen once. V usage is TRBV5-4 and J usage is TRBJ2-7, with D possibly being TRBD2 (6 bases). The specimen was PBMCs or T cells enriched from blood (not recorded which). The clonotype comes from a man aged 18 to 35 who had recovered from COVID-19. The DNA of the CDR3 is TGTGCCAGCAGCTTACGAGGCGGGGACTCCGAGCAGTACTTC. Its translation is CASSLRGGDSEQYF.